The 7 T cell receptor beta chains below were found in one sample sequenced in a study of T cell changes during pregnancy in multiple sclerosis. Repertoires were generated with immunoSEQ multiplex PCR, while TCRdb's copy carries only in-frame clones and drops some. This table holds about 60,000 clones, about 91% found once. Specimen: CD4+ T cells from peripheral blood mononuclear cells, collected in the second trimester of pregnancy. These receptors were taken from a female donor with multiple sclerosis, enrolled in a pregnancy study.

The chain carries TRBV5-1 and TRBJ2-3; maybe TRBD1 (6 bases). This CDR3 contains 13 residues. The germline V gene encodes CDR1 SGHRS and CDR2 YFSETQ. Trimming pared 4 bases from V and 4 bases from J, leaving 10 bases between. The CDR3 coding sequence is TGCGCCAGCAGCCCCAGGGGTGCAGATACGCAGTATTTT. Its translation: CASSPRGADTQYF.

The J gene is TRBJ2-5, the V gene TRBV5-4, with a tentative D call TRBD2 (6 bases). This CDR3 region has 14 residues. The V gene's germline CDR1 is SGHNT and CDR2 YYREEE (reference sequence). V lost 3 bases to trimming and J lost 1 base, with 10 bases between them. CDR3 bases: TGTGCCAGCAGCTCGGGACTTTTCCAAGAGACCCAGTACTTC. The encoded protein is CASSSGLFQETQYF.

The V and J genes are TRBV7-3 and TRBJ2-5; 8 bases line up with TRBD2. The V and J ends lost 0 bases and 5 bases, in that order; junction bases with no gene match: 8. This CDR3 is 16 amino acids long. Germline V gene lookup returns CDR1 SGHTA and CDR2 FQGTGA. CDR3 loop: CASSLTSGGKGETQYF. Here the CDR3 DNA reads TGTGCCAGCAGCTTAACCAGCGGGGGCAAGGGGGAGACCCAGTACTTC.

This clone was seen only once. V is TRBV20-1 and J is TRBJ2-5, with D possibly TRBD1 on 5 matching bases. CDR1 and CDR2 from the germline V gene are DFQATT and SNEGSKA (reference sequence). The CDR3 length is 11 residues. Here the CDR3 DNA reads TGCAGAGGGGCGCACCAAGAGACCCAGTACTTC. Its protein product is CRGAHQETQYF.

The genes are TRBV9 and TRBJ1-2; perhaps TRBD1 as D (5 bases). V was trimmed by 1 base and J by 4 bases, leaving 14 bases between them. CDR3 length equals 15 residues. Germline values: CDR1 SGDLS, CDR2 YYNGEE. The CDR3 loop is CASSVSQGYGYGYTF. CDR3 nucleotides: TGTGCCAGCAGCGTATCGCAGGGCTACGGCTATGGCTACACCTTC.

The CDR3: CATAGDLGQAEQYF. The CDR3 bases are TGTGCCACCGCAGGGGACCTAGGTCAGGCCGAGCAGTACTTC. The V gene is TRBV19, the J gene TRBJ2-7, with D possibly being TRBD1 (6 bases). Germline values: CDR1 LNHDA, CDR2 SQIVND (reference sequence). The V end lost 10 bases, the J end lost 6 bases, and 22 bases lay between the germline ends. This CDR3 has 14 residues.

V is TRBV19 and J is TRBJ1-2; D is unclear. This CDR3 comprises 14 residues. Germline values: CDR1 LNHDA, CDR2 SQIVND (reference sequence). V lost 7 bases, J lost 7 bases, and 19 bases lay in between. The CDR3 loop is CASTPGVLSGGYTF. CDR3 nucleotide sequence: TGTGCCAGTACCCCCGGGGTTCTTAGTGGTGGCTACACCTTC.